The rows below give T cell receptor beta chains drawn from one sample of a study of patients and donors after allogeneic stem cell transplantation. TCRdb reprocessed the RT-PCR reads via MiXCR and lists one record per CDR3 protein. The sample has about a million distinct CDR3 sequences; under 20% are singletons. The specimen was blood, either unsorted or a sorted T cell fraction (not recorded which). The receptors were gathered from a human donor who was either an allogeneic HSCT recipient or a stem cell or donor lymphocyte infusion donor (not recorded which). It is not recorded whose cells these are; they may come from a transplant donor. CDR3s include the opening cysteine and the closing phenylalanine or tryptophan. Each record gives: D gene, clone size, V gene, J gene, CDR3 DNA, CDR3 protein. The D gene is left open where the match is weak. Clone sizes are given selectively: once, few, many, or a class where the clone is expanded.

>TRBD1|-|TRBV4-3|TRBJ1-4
TGCGCCAGCAGCCTGAAGGGACAGGGGAATGAAAAACTGTTTTTT
CASSLKGQGNEKLFF
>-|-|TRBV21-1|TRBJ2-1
TGTGCCAGCAGTTTTCGGGGTAGCGGGAGTAATAAAACCTACAATGAGCAGTTCTTC
CASSFRGSGSNKTYNEQFF
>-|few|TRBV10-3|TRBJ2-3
TGTGCCATCAGTGACCCCACAGGGAAACACACAGATACGCAGTATTTT
CAISDPTGKHTDTQYF
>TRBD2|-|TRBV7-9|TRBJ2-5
TGTGCCAGCAGCCTGGGGACTAGCGGATACCAAGAGACCCAGTACTTC
CASSLGTSGYQETQYF
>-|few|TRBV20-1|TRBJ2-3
TGCAGTGCTAGAGATCTTTTTAGGGCAGTAAAGAACACAGATACGCAGTATTTT
CSARDLFRAVKNTDTQYF
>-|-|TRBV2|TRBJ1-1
TGTGCCAGCAGCGGTCGGTGGGCAGAAGCTTTCTTT
CASSGRWAEAFF
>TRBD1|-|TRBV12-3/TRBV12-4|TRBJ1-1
TGTGCCAGCAGTTTAGACAGGGGGCCGGCGAACACTGAAGCTTTCTTT
CASSLDRGPANTEAFF
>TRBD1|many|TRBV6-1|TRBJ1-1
TGTGCCAGCAGTCGCGCGCAGGGACAGGGCGGGTTATCTGAAGCTTTCTTT
CASSRAQGQGGLSEAFF
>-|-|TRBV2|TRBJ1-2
TGTGCCAGCATACGCCCGGACGGCCGCAACTATGGCTACACCTTC
CASIRPDGRNYGYTF
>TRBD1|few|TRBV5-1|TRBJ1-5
TGCGCCAGCAGCCCCCAGACAGGGGCCAATCAGCCCCAGCATTTT
CASSPQTGANQPQHF
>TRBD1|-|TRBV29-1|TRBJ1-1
TGCAGCGGGGGGGACAGCTACACTGAAGCTTTCTTT
CSGGDSYTEAFF
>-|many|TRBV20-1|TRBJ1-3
TGCAGTGCTAGGCAGGATGCTGGAAACACCATATATTTT
CSARQDAGNTIYF
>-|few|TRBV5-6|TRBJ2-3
TGTGCCAGCAGCTTGGGTCCCGCGGGAGATACGCAGTATTTT
CASSLGPAGDTQYF
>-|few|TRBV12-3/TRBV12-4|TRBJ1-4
TGTGCCAGCCGACCGGAGGGGCATCTAGATGAAAAACTGTTTTTT
CASRPEGHLDEKLFF
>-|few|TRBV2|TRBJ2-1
TGTGCCAGCAGGAACTCCGACAACCCTAACAATGAGCAGTTCTTC
CASRNSDNPNNEQFF
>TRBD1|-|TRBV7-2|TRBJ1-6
TGTGCCAGCAGCACCCGGACAGGAACTTCACCCCTCCACTTT
CASSTRTGTSPLHF
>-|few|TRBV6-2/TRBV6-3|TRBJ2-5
TGTGCCAGCAGTCCCGAACTAGGGCAAGAGACCCAGTACTTC
CASSPELGQETQYF
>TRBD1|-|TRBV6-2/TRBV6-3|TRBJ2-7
TGTGCCAGCAGTAGACTAAGGGGGCTCTACGAGCAGTACTTC
CASSRLRGLYEQYF
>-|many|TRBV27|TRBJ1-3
TGTGCCAGCAGCTTGCCTGGAAACACCATATATTTT
CASSLPGNTIYF
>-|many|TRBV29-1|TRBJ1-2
TGCAGCGTTGAAGGGGATGGCTACACCTTC
CSVEGDGYTF
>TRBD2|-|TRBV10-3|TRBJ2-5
TGTGCCATCAGTGAGCCCCCTAGCGGACCCCAAGAGACCCAGTACTTC
CAISEPPSGPQETQYF
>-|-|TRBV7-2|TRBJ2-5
TGTGCCAGCAGCCTAGGGGACTTCCAAGAGACCCAGTACTTC
CASSLGDFQETQYF
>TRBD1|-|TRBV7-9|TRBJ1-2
TGTGCCAGCAGCTTAGAAGGACAGGGGGCGCGCGGCTACACCTTC
CASSLEGQGARGYTF
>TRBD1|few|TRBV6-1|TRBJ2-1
TGTGCCAGCAGTACACACAGGGGGCGCGGGGATGAGCAGTTCTTC
CASSTHRGRGDEQFF
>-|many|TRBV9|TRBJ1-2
TGTGCCAGCAGCGCCCAGGAGAATAACTATGGCTACACCTTC
CASSAQENNYGYTF
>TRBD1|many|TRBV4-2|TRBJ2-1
TGTGCCAGCAGCCAGGGCAGACAGGGTAGGGAGCAGTTCTTC
CASSQGRQGREQFF
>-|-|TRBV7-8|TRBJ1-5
TGTGCCAGCAGCCTCACCCGCGGTATAAATGACAATCAGCCCCAGCATTTT
CASSLTRGINDNQPQHF
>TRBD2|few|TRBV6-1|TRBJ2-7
TGTGCCAGCAGTGAAGTCGGGCAGCGGGGACGAGCCTACGAGCAGTACTTC
CASSEVGQRGRAYEQYF
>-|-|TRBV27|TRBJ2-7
TGTGCCAGCAGTTATACCCTAGCGTCACGGTACGAGCAGTACTTC
CASSYTLASRYEQYF
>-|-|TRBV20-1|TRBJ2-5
TGCAGTGCTCACCGGGGGCGGTGGAAAGAGACCCAGTACTTC
CSAHRGRWKETQYF
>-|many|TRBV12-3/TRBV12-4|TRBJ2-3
TGTGCCAGCAAGGGCGGGGCCCCTAGCACAGATACGCAGTATTTT
CASKGGAPSTDTQYF
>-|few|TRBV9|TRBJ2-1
TGTGCCAGCACCCCCGTCGGAAACACTGAGCAGTTCTTC
CASTPVGNTEQFF
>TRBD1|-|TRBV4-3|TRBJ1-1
TGCGCCAGCAGCCTGGGACAGGGAAGCGGCACTGAAGCTTTCTTT
CASSLGQGSGTEAFF
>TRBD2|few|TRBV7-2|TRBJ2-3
TGTGCCAGCAGCTTAGGTCTGGCGGGAGCGTCAGATACGCAGTATTTT
CASSLGLAGASDTQYF
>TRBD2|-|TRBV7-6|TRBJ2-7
TGTGCCAGCAGCTTAGCTAGCGGGCTTGACTACGAGCAGTACTTC
CASSLASGLDYEQYF
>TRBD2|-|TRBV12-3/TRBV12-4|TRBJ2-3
TGTGCCAGCAGTTCCCCTCTTAGCGGGGGGGCAGATACGCAGTATTTT
CASSSPLSGGADTQYF
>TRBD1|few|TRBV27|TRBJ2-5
TGTGCCAGCAGTTCCATTACAGGGGGCCAAGAGACCCAGTACTTC
CASSSITGGQETQYF
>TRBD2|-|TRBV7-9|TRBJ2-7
TGTGCCAGCAGCGAGCCTAGCGGGGGTGTCTACGAGCAGTACTTT
CASSEPSGGVYEQYF
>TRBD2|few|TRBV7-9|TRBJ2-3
TGTGCCAGCAGCTCCCTGGGAGCGGGGGCAACAGATACGCAGTATTTT
CASSSLGAGATDTQYF
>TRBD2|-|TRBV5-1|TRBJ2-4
TGCGCCAGCAGCTCGGGGACTAGCGGGACCAAAAACATTCAGTACTTC
CASSSGTSGTKNIQYF
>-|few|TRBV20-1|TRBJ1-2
TGCAGTGCTAGAGTTGACAGCTCTTATGGCTACACCTTC
CSARVDSSYGYTF
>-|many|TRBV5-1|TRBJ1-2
TGCGCCAGCACCTACTCAGAACCGGGTTATGGCTACACCTTC
CASTYSEPGYGYTF
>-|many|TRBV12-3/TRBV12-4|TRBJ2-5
TGTGCCAGCAGTTTAGGACCAGAGACCCAGTACTTC
CASSLGPETQYF
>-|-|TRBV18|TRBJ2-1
TGTGCCAGCTCCCAAGGGAGAATCGACAATGAGCAGTTCTTC
CASSQGRIDNEQFF
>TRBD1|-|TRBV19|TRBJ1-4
TGTGCCAGTTCGCGGGACAGGGATGAAAAACTGTTTTTT
CASSRDRDEKLFF
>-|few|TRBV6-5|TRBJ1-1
TGTGCCAGCAGTTACGCGCGAGGGACAAAGAAAGGCACTGAAGCTTTCTTT
CASSYARGTKKGTEAFF
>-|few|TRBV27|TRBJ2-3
TGTGCCAGCAGTTTCCGGACTGGCACAGATACGCAGTATTTT
CASSFRTGTDTQYF
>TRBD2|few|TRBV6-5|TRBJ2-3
TGTGCCAGCAGTTATTCCGGGACTAGCGTAAGAAGCACAGATACGCAGTATTTT
CASSYSGTSVRSTDTQYF
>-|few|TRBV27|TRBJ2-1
TGTGCCAGCACCCTATATCAGGGCGCGTACAATGAGCAGTTCTTC
CASTLYQGAYNEQFF
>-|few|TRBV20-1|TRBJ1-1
TGCAGTGCAGTACAACGGGGTGGTGAAGCTTTCTTT
CSAVQRGGEAFF
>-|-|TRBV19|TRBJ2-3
TGTGCCAGTAGTATTCTGGGGGGCGCAGATACGCAGTATTTT
CASSILGGADTQYF
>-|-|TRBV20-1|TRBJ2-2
TGCAGTGCTAGAGATGATCGGACAGCGCGCACCGGGGAGCTGTTTTTT
CSARDDRTARTGELFF
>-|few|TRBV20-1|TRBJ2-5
TGCAGTGCTAGTCAGGGTTTGGAGACCCAGTACTTC
CSASQGLETQYF
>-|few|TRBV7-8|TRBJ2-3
TGTGCCAGCAGCTTAGTTGGGGGACATACGCAGTATTTT
CASSLVGGHTQYF
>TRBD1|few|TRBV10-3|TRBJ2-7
TGTGCCACCATGACAGGGGGCTTGGACGAGCAGTACTTC
CATMTGGLDEQYF
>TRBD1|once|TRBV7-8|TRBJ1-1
TGTGCCAGCAGCCCACAGGGGGCGAAGAACACTGAAGCTTTCTTT
CASSPQGAKNTEAFF
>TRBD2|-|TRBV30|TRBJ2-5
TGTGCCTGGAGACCAGGGACTAGCGGGAGGCCGTTGGAGACCCAGTACTTC
CAWRPGTSGRPLETQYF
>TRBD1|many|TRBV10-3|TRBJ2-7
TGTGCCATCAGTGAGTGGGGACAGGGGCCCTACGAGCAGTACTTC
CAISEWGQGPYEQYF
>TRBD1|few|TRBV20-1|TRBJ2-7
TGCAGTGCTACTACCGGGACAGGGATCTACGAGCAGTACTTC
CSATTGTGIYEQYF
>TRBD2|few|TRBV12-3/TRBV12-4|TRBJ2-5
TGTGCCAGCAGTCCCGGACTAGCGGGAGCGGAGACCCAGTACTTC
CASSPGLAGAETQYF